The present T cell receptor beta chain was sequenced within a study of response to subunit inactivated influenza vaccine. Findings and limits, study-wide: Authors suggested few new T cells are recruited by each seasonal influenza vaccination.

Using its own MiXCR run on the RT-PCR reads, TCRdb lists one record per CDR3 protein. Of 450,000 to 700,000 distinct CDR3 sequences in the sample, approximately 15% were seen once. The V and J ends lost 5 bases and 9 bases respectively, with 17 bases between them. CDR1 SEHNR and CDR2 FQNEAQ come from the germline V gene (reference sequence). The CDR3 runs to 15 residues. This clonotype was observed a handful of times. Its antigen is unidentified. The clonotype comes from a man between 45 and 60 years old who received an inactivated influenza vaccine. The input for sequencing was PBMCs from blood, taken roughly 12 days after vaccination. The chain carries TRBV7-9 and TRBJ1-6; maybe TRBD1 (5 bases). CDR3 amino acids: CASSLTQGGGSPLHF. The CDR3 DNA reads TGTGCCAGCAGCCTAACTCAGGGAGGAGGTTCACCCCTCCACTTT.